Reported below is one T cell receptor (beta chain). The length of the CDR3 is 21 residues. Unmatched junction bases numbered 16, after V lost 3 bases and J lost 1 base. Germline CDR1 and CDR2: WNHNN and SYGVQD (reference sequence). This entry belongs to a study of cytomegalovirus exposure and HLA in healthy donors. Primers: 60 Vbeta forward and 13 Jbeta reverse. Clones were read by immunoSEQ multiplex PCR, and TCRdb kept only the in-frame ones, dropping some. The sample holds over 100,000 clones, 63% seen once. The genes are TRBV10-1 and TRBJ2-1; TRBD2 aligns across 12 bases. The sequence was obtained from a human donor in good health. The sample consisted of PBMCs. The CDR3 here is CASSDFQGDLTSGSSYNEQFF. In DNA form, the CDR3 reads TGCGCCAGCAGTGATTTTCAGGGGGACCTGACTAGCGGGAGTTCCTACAATGAGCAGTTCTTC.